A selection of T cell receptor beta chains follows, all from one sample in a study of human T cells and chemical hapten exposure. MiXCR was run by TCRdb on the RACE reads, yielding one entry per CDR3 protein. The data show approximately 110,000 distinct CDR3 sequences, 9.5% to 12% seen once. Sequencing used whole blood, obtained in connection with sensitization to the hapten diphenylcyclopropenone (DPC). The receptors here all came from a woman aged 40 to 55 with alopecia areata. Some clones in this sample may be carry-over from other donors' samples. CDR3s leave out the opening cysteine and the closing phenylalanine or tryptophan.

v_call,j_call,cdr3_aa
TRBV28,TRBJ2-3,ASSFVERHRADTQY
TRBV6-4,TRBJ2-1,ASSDSEGIDEQF
TRBV29-1,TRBJ2-4,SVEGRAKNIQY
TRBV14,TRBJ2-1,ASSQERQGFDEQF
TRBV9,TRBJ2-6,ASPDGGPPGANVLT
TRBV7-9,TRBJ2-5,ASSFYRTQETQY
TRBV12-3/TRBV12-4,TRBJ1-5,ASSLRGPQH
TRBV7-9,TRBJ1-2,ASSLGQAPYGYT
TRBV12-3/TRBV12-4,TRBJ1-6,ASSPGSALH
TRBV30,TRBJ2-1,AWSGTSGTNEQF
TRBV5-6,TRBJ1-5,ASSRRDSYQPQH
TRBV20-1,TRBJ2-1,SAGPLTTYYNEQF
TRBV9,TRBJ2-1,ASSVGSGAGNEQF
TRBV29-1,TRBJ2-5,SVEPGGETQY
TRBV30,TRBJ1-5,AWRSGMGNQPQH
TRBV5-5,TRBJ2-2,ASTPRPGPGELF
TRBV29-1,TRBJ2-1,SAGTSGNNEQF
TRBV6-2/TRBV6-3,TRBJ1-1,ASSFQASTTEAF
TRBV7-2,TRBJ1-5,ASSLEGQRNQPQH
TRBV12-3/TRBV12-4,TRBJ1-4,ASSSWGGSVEKLF
TRBV24-1,TRBJ2-1,ATSDSRGHGYNEQF
TRBV12-3/TRBV12-4,TRBJ1-5,ASSSLIDRVNQPQH
TRBV7-2,TRBJ2-5,ASSLPGQETQY
TRBV7-6,TRBJ2-3,ASSLGTSGPTSTDTQY
TRBV7-9,TRBJ2-3,ASSLVQADTQY
TRBV7-6,TRBJ1-5,ASSLVPDYSNQPQH
TRBV20-1,TRBJ1-5,SAEGLTNQPQH
TRBV4-1,TRBJ2-7,ASSPYSFSSYEQY
TRBV7-9,TRBJ2-7,ASSSSTSYEQY